This T cell receptor (beta chain) originates from a study of T cell responses to AZD1222 COVID-19 vaccine. The junction had 8 bases not matched to a gene; V was cut back by 5 bases and J by 7 bases. The germline V gene encodes CDR1 SGHAT and CDR2 FQNNGV. CDR3 size: 13 residues. Assay: immunoSEQ multiplex PCR; the TCRdb copy retains only in-frame clones and omits some. The data show 180,000 or so clones, with just over 90% seen just once and 1.3% held by the top ten. Here the sequenced sample was peripheral blood, taken 28 days after the second AZD1222 dose. The sequence derives from an adult who received the AZD1222 COVID-19 vaccine. The chain uses TRBV11-2 and TRBJ2-7, with 7 bases that match TRBD2. CDR3 amino acids: CASSLLGSGEQYF. DNA for the CDR3: TGTGCCAGCAGCCTTCTGGGTAGCGGGGAGCAGTACTTC.